The 16 T cell receptor beta chains given below trace back to one sample, sequenced in a study of T-cell reconstitution after alpha-beta-depleted transplantation in children. TCRbeta library preparation incorporated unique molecular identifiers. TCRdb reprocessed the PCR reads with MiXCR, giving one entry per CDR3 protein. The profile shows a few hundred thousand distinct CDR3 sequences, around 10% of them singletons. Material: PBMCs from the stem cell graft donor, obtained from the stem cell graft. The receptors were gathered from a human donor who donated a stem cell graft to a child with acute lymphoblastic leukemia.

Only a few counts were recorded for this clonotype. V gene TRBV7-9 combines with J gene TRBJ2-1, with D perhaps assigned TRBD1 or TRBD2 (5 bases each). Germline CDR1 SEHNR, CDR2 FQNEAQ (reference sequence). The CDR3 sequence is 15 residues long. V was pared by 4 bases and J by 5 bases, with 15 bases between. CDR3 region: CASSSRGLEDNEQFF. The CDR3 DNA follows: TGTGCCAGCAGCTCCCGGGGCCTGGAAGACAATGAGCAGTTCTTC.

V usage is TRBV28 and J usage is TRBJ2-1, with TRBD2 identical over 14 bases. From germline, CDR1 is MDHEN and CDR2 SYDVKM. CDR3 length: 17 amino acids. Trimming removed 3 bases from V and 4 bases from J; junction bases left unmatched: 5. The CDR3 loop reads CASSFPRLAGGYNEQFF. As DNA, the CDR3 is TGTGCCAGCAGTTTCCCCCGACTAGCGGGAGGGTACAATGAGCAGTTCTTC.

Only a few counts were recorded for this clonotype. The CDR3 loop is CASRLRWRYEQYF. The CDR3 region has the DNA TGTGCCAGCAGGTTAAGATGGCGGTACGAGCAGTACTTC. The chain uses TRBV12-3 or TRBV12-4 and TRBJ2-7; no firm D call. The V end lost 6 bases, the J end lost 4 bases, and 13 bases lay between the germline ends. The CDR3 loop spans 13 amino acids.

The V call is TRBV28, the J call TRBJ1-2; 9 bases are a match to TRBD1. CDR1 and CDR2 from the germline V gene are MDHEN and SYDVKM. This CDR3 spans 14 amino acids. Unmatched junction bases numbered 3, after V lost 3 bases and J lost 4 bases. CDR3 protein: CASSFRDRVYGYTF. For the CDR3, the DNA is TGTGCCAGCAGTTTCCGGGACAGGGTCTATGGCTACACCTTC.

There are many counts of this clonotype. The chain has TRBV11-2 and TRBJ2-7, with 9 bases fitting TRBD2. This CDR3 is built from 16 residues. Germline values: CDR1 SGHAT, CDR2 FQNNGV. Trimming removed 5 bases from V and 6 bases from J; junction bases left unmatched: 14. The chain's CDR3 is CASSRGASGTLAEQYF. In nucleotides, the CDR3 is TGTGCCAGCAGCCGCGGGGCTAGCGGGACTCTCGCCGAGCAGTACTTC.

V gene TRBV12-3 or TRBV12-4 combines with J gene TRBJ2-4; the match to TRBD2 covers 9 bases. The CDR3 contains 14 residues. The CDR3 nucleotides are TGTGCGGTAGCGGGAGAGCTAGCCAAAAACATTCAGTACTTC. Protein product: CAVAGELAKNIQYF.

The chain has TRBV7-8 and TRBJ2-1; TRBD2 aligns across 8 bases. V gave up 5 bases and J gave up 7 bases; unmatched junction bases: 10. In germline, CDR1 is SGHVS, CDR2 FQNEAQ. The CDR3 is 15 residues long. CDR3 bases: TGTGCCAGCAGCCTCGGGAGGGAAAGGGTAAATGAGCAGTTCTTC. Translation: CASSLGRERVNEQFF.

The V gene is TRBV5-4, the J gene TRBJ1-2, with D tentatively TRBD1 (5 bases). The CDR3 has 15 residues. The germline V and J ends were trimmed by 0 bases and 7 bases, with 16 bases remaining between them. Germline loops: CDR1 SGHNT, CDR2 YYREEE (reference sequence). The CDR3 nucleotides are TGTGCCAGCAGCTTGGAGGGCAGGGATAGGGGTGGCTACACCTTC. Protein product: CASSLEGRDRGGYTF.

This clonotype has a handful of counts. The chain uses TRBV12-3 or TRBV12-4 and TRBJ2-2, with 13 nucleotides matching TRBD2. The CDR3 is 16 amino acids. The trim removed 5 bases at V and 3 bases at J, leaving 3 bases unmatched. CDR3 sequence reads: CASSRLAGGYTGELFF. CDR3 nucleotides: TGTGCCAGCAGTAGACTAGCGGGAGGTTACACCGGGGAGCTGTTTTTT.

Regarding this clonotype: The junction does not match germline at one end; this may be a read error. This rearrangement joins TRBV29-1 to TRBJ2-7, with 8 bases aligning to TRBD2. This CDR3 is 13 amino acids long. Germline V CDR1 and CDR2: SQVTM, ANQGSEA. CDR3 nucleotide sequence: TGCAGCGTTGTTCTAGCGGGCTCCTCCGAGCAGTACTTC. Translation: CSVVLAGSSEQYF.

This rearrangement joins TRBV27 to TRBJ2-1, with TRBD2 as a possible D gene (5 bases). The CDR3 runs to 14 residues. Trimming took off 9 bases at V and 8 bases at J, with 20 bases between the two ends. Germline V gives CDR1 MNHEY, CDR2 SMNVEV (reference sequence). CDR3 sequence: CASTRDIGSHEQFF. The CDR3 nucleotides read TGTGCCAGTACCCGGGATATTGGTTCCCATGAGCAGTTCTTC.

This clonotype was seen many times. The rearrangement links TRBV25-1 to TRBJ1-6; D unclear. Trimming took 5 bases from V and 6 from J, leaving 11 bases between them. Germline CDR1 is MGHDK and CDR2 is SYGVNS. The CDR3 is 14 residues long. CDR3 region: CASSPVGVNSPLHF. CDR3 in DNA: TGTGCCAGCAGTCCGGTCGGGGTTAATTCACCCCTCCACTTT.

V usage is TRBV11-2 and J usage is TRBJ1-4; TRBD1 is a possible D gene (5 bases). The ends were cut back, 5 bases at V and 3 bases at J, with 13 bases in the middle. The CDR3 totals 15 residues. The germline V gene encodes CDR1 SGHAT and CDR2 FQNNGV. CDR3 sequence (DNA): TGTGCCAGCAGCCCTCTGGGGGGGGCTAATGAAAAACTGTTTTTT. Translating it yields CASSPLGGANEKLFF.

The V and J genes are TRBV6-5 and TRBJ2-1; TRBD2 aligns across 8 bases. This CDR3 is 14 amino acids long. The J segment lost 5 bases and the V segment lost 5 bases, leaving 5 bases of the junction unmatched. CDR1 and CDR2 from the germline V gene are MNHEY and SVGAGI. Written as DNA, the CDR3 is TGTGCCAGCAGTGTACTAGCGGCACACAATGAGCAGTTCTTC. Translating gives CASSVLAAHNEQFF.

V is TRBV18 and J is TRBJ2-5; 7 bases agree with TRBD2. Germline V gives CDR1 KGHSH, CDR2 LQKENI. Trimming took 0 bases from V and 5 from J; bases not matched to a gene: 12. The CDR3 totals 17 residues. CDR3 sequence: CASSPPIGGGPTETQYF. In DNA form, the CDR3 reads TGTGCCAGCTCACCACCCATTGGCGGGGGTCCCACGGAGACCCAGTACTTC.

Turning to this clonotype: A clone one base away is much larger, so this may be a read error. The rearrangement joins TRBV7-8 to TRBJ2-1, with TRBD2 matching 13 bases. Germline CDR1 is SGHVS and CDR2 is FQNEAQ. The CDR3 is 18 amino acids. This chain's CDR3 is CDSSLLAGGPSSYNEQFF. CDR3 nucleotides: TGTGACAGCAGCCTACTAGCGGGAGGGCCCAGTTCCTACAATGAGCAGTTCTTC.